The T cell receptor (beta chain) under discussion was sequenced for a study of CD8+ T cells in alopecia areata. The wider study: Treated patients took oral tofacitinib at 5 to 10 mg twice daily. Tofacitinib exposure lasted 6 to 18 months, followed by 6 months off drug. Study outcomes and limitations: Relative to mice, TCR sharing across patients was less clear, a difference possibly HLA-related.

This CDR3 has 15 residues. Germline loops: CDR1 SGHTA, CDR2 FQGNSA. Trimming left V 5 bases short and J 0 bases short, with 14 bases between. This clone has only a few counts. The antigen is not known. Documented treatment: oral pan-JAK inhibitor, 5-10 mg twice daily. RNA was extracted and reverse transcribed into cDNA as the sequencing template. Generated by immunoSEQ multiplex PCR, the TCRdb table keeps only in-frame clones and is missing some. The repertoire includes 250,000 to 300,000 clones, 58% of them detected once, and under 2% sits in the top ten. The chain recombines TRBV7-2 with TRBJ2-7, with D perhaps matching TRBD2 (6 bases). This TCR came from a human donor with alopecia areata. The specimen was CD4+ T cells sorted from blood, collected at week 24, from a patient treated with tofacitinib. The CDR3 spells CASSPLPTSSYEQYF. The CDR3 nucleotides are TGTGCCAGCAGCCCCCTTCCGACTAGCTCCTACGAGCAGTACTTC.